This T cell receptor beta chain was obtained from a study of blood T cells in healthy people across ages. Findings of the study overall: The study could not conclusively compare naive and antigen-experienced cells, given its unsorted PBMCs.

Sample-barcoded 5' priming and a J-beta primer mix drove a second PCR of roughly 6 to 12 cycles. Per sample, CDR3-containing paired-end reads numbered at least 2.5 million. TCRdb re-analysed the 5' RACE reads in MiXCR, keeping a single row per CDR3 protein. This sample yields fewer than 750,000 distinct CDR3 sequences, of which roughly half are seen a single time; roughly 14% belongs to the top ten. Germline values: CDR1 SEHNR, CDR2 FQNEAQ (reference sequence). The CDR3 contains 16 residues. V lost 0 bases to trimming and J lost 6 bases; unmatched junction nucleotides: 8. This clonotype has a count of ten or more. No antigen is known for it.

The sample consisted of blood. The V call is TRBV7-9, the J call TRBJ2-3, with 8 positions matching TRBD1. The receptor was isolated from an elderly woman in good health. CDR3 loop: CASSLAGRGRWDTQYF. The CDR3 coding sequence is TGTGCCAGCAGCTTAGCGGGCAGGGGGCGTTGGGATACGCAGTATTTT.